This TCR beta chain was retrieved from a study of graft-versus-host responses after intestinal transplantation. Background on the study: Among the recipients, all got anti-thymocyte globulin induction and then tacrolimus and steroids for approximately 3 years.

General study points: Maximum circulating GvH clone levels tracked with early post-transplant HvG decreases.

TCRdb's table, derived via immunoSEQ multiplex PCR, lists solely in-frame clones and lacks some. The sample holds around 110,000 clones, roughly nine tenths seen once. The table lists this clone with a few counts. As yet, its antigen is unknown. The CDR3 covers 15 residues. Germline CDR1 and CDR2: MNHEY and SVGAGI. Trimming took off 1 base at V and 8 bases at J, with 17 bases between the two ends. This sample comprised unstimulated CD4+ T cells sorted from spleen or lymph node cells, obtained before transplant. V usage is TRBV6-5 and J usage is TRBJ1-2; no clear D gene. The sequence came from a human donor who was the organ donor for an intestinal transplant. The chain's CDR3 is CASSYFSGTLGGYTF. DNA for the CDR3: TGTGCCAGCAGTTACTTTTCTGGAACCCTCGGGGGCTACACCTTC.